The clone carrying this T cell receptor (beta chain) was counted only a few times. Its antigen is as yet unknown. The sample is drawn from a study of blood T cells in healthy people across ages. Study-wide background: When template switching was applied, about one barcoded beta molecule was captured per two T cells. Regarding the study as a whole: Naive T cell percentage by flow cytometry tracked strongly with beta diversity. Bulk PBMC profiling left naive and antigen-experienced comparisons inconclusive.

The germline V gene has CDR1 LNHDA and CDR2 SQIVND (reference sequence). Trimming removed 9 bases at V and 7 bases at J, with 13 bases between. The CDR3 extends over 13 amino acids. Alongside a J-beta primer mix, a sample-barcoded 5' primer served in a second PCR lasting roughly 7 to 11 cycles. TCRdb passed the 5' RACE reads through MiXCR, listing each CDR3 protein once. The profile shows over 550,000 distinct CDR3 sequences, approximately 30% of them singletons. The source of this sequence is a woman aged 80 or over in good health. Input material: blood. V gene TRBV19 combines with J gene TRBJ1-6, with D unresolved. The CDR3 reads CASQYVVNSPLHF. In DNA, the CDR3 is TGTGCCAGCCAGTATGTGGTGAATTCACCCCTCCACTTT.